These 15 T cell receptor beta chains originate from one sample sequenced in a study of cytomegalovirus exposure and HLA in healthy donors. PCR employed 60 Vbeta and 13 Jbeta primers. Sequenced by immunoSEQ multiplex PCR; TCRdb stores in-frame clones only, minus some. The data contain fewer than 200,000 clones, 80% of them singletons. Sequencing input: PBMCs. The receptors come from a woman in her fifties or sixties in good health and CMV-seropositive.

As regards this clone: The same CDR3 also results from other DNA sequences found in this sample. The chain recombines TRBV29-1 with TRBJ2-3, with 7 bases aligning to TRBD1. This CDR3 region has 12 residues. Germline V gene sequence: CDR1 SQVTM, CDR2 ANQGSEA. V was pared by 4 bases and J by 5 bases, with 3 bases of the junction left unmatched. The CDR3 nucleotides read TGCAGCGTTGGACAGGGTGGAGATACGCAGTATTTT. Translation: CSVGQGGDTQYF.

J is TRBJ1-2 and V is TRBV5-1; TRBD1 aligns across 7 bases. The trim removed 4 bases at V and 7 bases at J, leaving 10 bases unmatched. This CDR3 is built from 14 residues. Germline V gene lookup returns CDR1 SGHRS and CDR2 YFSETQ. Here the CDR3 DNA reads TGCGCCAGCAGCGAACAGGGGTCTACCCGTGGCTACACCTTC. Its protein product is CASSEQGSTRGYTF.

The V gene is TRBV7-8, the J gene TRBJ1-6; tentative D call: TRBD1 (5 bases). The germline V and J ends were trimmed by 5 bases and 8 bases, with 22 bases remaining between them. The CDR3 covers 17 residues. CDR1 is SGHVS and CDR2 is FQNEAQ in the germline V gene. The CDR3 DNA reads TGTGCCAGCAGCCCCCCCGGGGGGACGGTGGGTTATTCACCCCTCCACTTT. It specifies CASSPPGGTVGYSPLHF.

The genes are TRBV19 and TRBJ1-4, with 8 bases fitting TRBD1. With V trimmed by 3 bases and J by 8 bases, 5 bases remained unmatched. CDR3 length: 14 amino acids. Germline CDR1 is LNHDA and CDR2 is SQIVND (reference sequence). CDR3 DNA: TGTGCCAGTAGTATCCAGGGGGCTGGAGAAAAACTGTTTTTT. Translated: CASSIQGAGEKLFF.

The genes are TRBV19 and TRBJ2-3; a possible D gene is TRBD2 (5 bases). Trimming shortened V by 9 bases and J by 0 bases, and 16 bases separated the two germline ends. Germline V gene lookup returns CDR1 LNHDA and CDR2 SQIVND (reference sequence). The length of the CDR3 is 15 residues. The CDR3 reads CASRGQAGSTDTQYF. CDR3 bases: TGTGCCAGCCGCGGTCAGGCGGGTAGCACAGATACGCAGTATTTT.

V usage is TRBV5-6 and J usage is TRBJ1-3; D remains unclear. Germline V CDR1 and CDR2: SGHDT, YYEEEE. Trimming took 5 bases from V and 2 from J, leaving 14 bases between them. The CDR3 has 15 amino acids. CDR3 loop: CASSAARVAGNTIYF. CDR3 DNA sequence: TGTGCCAGCAGTGCCGCGCGAGTAGCTGGAAACACCATATATTTT.

V usage is TRBV11-2 and J usage is TRBJ1-2; possibly TRBD1 for D (5 bases). The CDR3 has 15 amino acids. The ends were cut back, 2 bases at V and 4 bases at J, with 14 bases in the middle. The germline V gene encodes CDR1 SGHAT and CDR2 FQNNGV. The chain's CDR3 is CASSLPGGVVYGYTF. The CDR3 coding sequence is TGTGCCAGCAGCTTACCTGGAGGGGTGGTCTATGGCTACACCTTC.

CDR3 bases: TGTGCCAGCAGCTTAGAGGGGAGCTCCTACAATGAGCAGTTCTTC. This sequence encodes CASSLEGSSYNEQFF. The gene calls are TRBV11-3 and TRBJ2-1; tentatively, D is TRBD2 (5 bases). The CDR3 spans 15 residues. The germline CDR1 and CDR2 sequences are SGHNT and YENEEA. V lost 0 bases, J lost 0 bases, and 6 bases lay in between.

This sequence joins TRBV28 and TRBJ2-2, with a tentative D call TRBD2 (6 bases). The CDR3 is made up of 16 amino acids. V dropped 1 base and J dropped 4 bases, with 13 bases sitting between them. CDR1 and CDR2 (germline): MDHEN, SYDVKM. The CDR3 DNA reads TGTGCCAGCAGTTTATACTACGGGGGTAGCACCGGGGAGCTGTTTTTT. This gives the protein CASSLYYGGSTGELFF.

The chain employs TRBV30 and TRBJ1-4, with 8 nucleotides matching TRBD1. V was clipped by 0 bases and J by 7 bases; unmatched bases: 7. The CDR3 totals 15 residues. Germline V gene data show CDR1 as GTSNPN and CDR2 as SVGIG (reference sequence). In nucleotides, the CDR3 is TGTGCCTGGAGTGTAAGCAGGGGGCCAGGTGAAAAACTGTTTTTT. Residues: CAWSVSRGPGEKLFF.

This clone was recorded once. The chain recombines TRBV30 with TRBJ2-1; a possible D gene is TRBD2 (5 bases). Germline assignment: CDR1 GTSNPN and CDR2 SVGIG (reference sequence). V dropped 2 bases and J dropped 8 bases, with 19 bases sitting between them. The CDR3 runs to 15 residues. The CDR3 is CAWSPGRGNFDEQFF. The CDR3 nucleotides are TGTGCCTGGAGTCCGGGGAGAGGGAACTTCGATGAGCAGTTCTTC.

The chain is built from TRBV11-2 and TRBJ2-3; 9 bases are a match to TRBD2. The CDR3 loop spans 18 amino acids. Germline CDR1 SGHAT, CDR2 FQNNGV. V shed 6 bases, J shed 3 bases, and the junction held 16 bases outside the gene matches. The CDR3 reads CASRLTRSGSHPTDTQYF. The CDR3, as DNA: TGTGCCAGCAGGCTGACTCGTAGCGGGAGTCACCCGACAGATACGCAGTATTTT.

This clone was counted only a few times. The chain is built from TRBV11-2 and TRBJ2-7; a weak D match, TRBD2 (6 bases). V gave up 8 bases and J gave up 4 bases, with 12 bases separating them. Germline CDR1 is SGHAT and CDR2 is FQNNGV. This CDR3 spans 12 amino acids. The CDR3 DNA follows: TGTGCCAGCTCACAGGACTATTACGAGCAGTACTTC. Residues: CASSQDYYEQYF.

This clone appeared a single time. The rearrangement links TRBV28 to TRBJ2-5; D may be TRBD2 (6 bases). Looked up from germline, CDR1 is MDHEN and CDR2 is SYDVKM. Deletions cut 2 bases from V and 4 bases from J, with 14 bases between. The CDR3 consists of 15 residues. The CDR3 spells CASSLNYRERETQYF. The CDR3 nucleotides read TGTGCCAGCAGTTTAAACTACCGGGAGCGAGAGACCCAGTACTTC. Full variable domain (remainder filled in from reference TRBV28 and TRBJ2-5): DVKVTQSSRYLVKRTGEKVFLECVQDMDHENMFWYRQDPGLGLRLIYFSYDVKMKEKGDIPEGYSVSREKKERFSLILESASTNQTSMYLCASSLNYRERETQYFGPGTRLLVL.

The V and J genes are TRBV7-2 and TRBJ2-5, with 10 nucleotides matching TRBD1. V lost 5 bases to trimming and J lost 5 bases; unmatched junction nucleotides: 8. The CDR3 is made up of 15 amino acids. In germline, CDR1 is SGHTA, CDR2 FQGNSA. This CDR3 is CASSPPGQGTETQYF. In DNA form, the CDR3 reads TGTGCCAGCAGCCCTCCGGGACAGGGGACGGAGACCCAGTACTTC.